These T cell receptor beta chains were read from a single sample in a study of blood T cell repertoires in COVID-19. The repertoire was sequenced with immunoSEQ multiplex PCR; TCRdb's copy has only in-frame clones and lacks some. The sample consists of 200,000 to 250,000 clones, 80% to 90% of them appearing once. The sample was PBMCs or T cells enriched from blood (not recorded which). These receptors came from a young woman who had been exposed to COVID-19. Each CDR3 is given with its conserved first and last residue. The D gene is left open where the match is weak. Only some rows state a clone size, as once, few, many or a class for expanded clones.

TRBV6-5,NA,15,TRBJ2-3,NA,TGTGCCAGCAGTCGAGGAGGGAGAAGGCCAGATACGCAGTATTTT,CASSRGGRRPDTQYF
TRBV2,NA,15,TRBJ2-7,NA,TGTGCCAGCAGGGTTGACAGGCCTAGCTCCTACGAGCAGTACTTC,CASRVDRPSSYEQYF
TRBV6-5,NA,13,TRBJ1-2,NA,TGTGCCAGCAGTTACTCGATGGCTTATGGCTACACCTTC,CASSYSMAYGYTF
TRBV27,few,15,TRBJ1-6,TRBD1,TGTGCCAGCAGTTTATGGGACAGGGAGCATTCACCCCTCCACTTT,CASSLWDREHSPLHF
TRBV5-1,few,19,TRBJ2-2,TRBD2,TGCGCCAGCAGCCCAAGGACAGGCTGGACTAGCGGGAGTGCCGGGGAGCTGTTTTTT,CASSPRTGWTSGSAGELFF
TRBV27,NA,17,TRBJ1-6,NA,TGTGCCAGCAGTTTAATTATGGGGAGCTCCTATAATTCACCCCTCCACTTT,CASSLIMGSSYNSPLHF
TRBV28,NA,16,TRBJ2-5,TRBD1,TGTGCCAGCAGTTTCGGAGGACGACAGGGGTGGAAGACCCAGTACTTC,CASSFGGRQGWKTQYF
TRBV19,NA,14,TRBJ2-7,NA,TGTGCCAGTAGTATAGGCGCAGGGTCCTACGAGCAGTACTTC,CASSIGAGSYEQYF
TRBV9,once,17,TRBJ1-2,TRBD1,TGTGCCAGCAGCGTGGACGGACAGGGAAAACGCCCACATGGCTACACCTTC,CASSVDGQGKRPHGYTF
TRBV6-1,NA,14,TRBJ1-1,NA,TGTGCCAGCAGTGAACTCCCCACAAAAACTGAAGCTTTCTTT,CASSELPTKTEAFF
TRBV6-5,NA,14,TRBJ1-3,NA,TGTGCCAGCAGAGACAGGACCATAGGAAACACCATATATTTT,CASRDRTIGNTIYF
TRBV14,NA,16,TRBJ2-2,NA,TGTGCCAGCAGCCAAGACCCAGCGGGGAACACCGGGGAGCTGTTTTTT,CASSQDPAGNTGELFF
TRBV10-3,NA,13,TRBJ1-2,NA,TGTGCCATCAGTACCTTACAGGGCCCCGACTACACCTTC,CAISTLQGPDYTF
TRBV24-1,NA,15,TRBJ2-1,NA,TGTGCCACCAGTGATTACCGGGACATGAACTTAAAGCAGTTCTTC,CATSDYRDMNLKQFF